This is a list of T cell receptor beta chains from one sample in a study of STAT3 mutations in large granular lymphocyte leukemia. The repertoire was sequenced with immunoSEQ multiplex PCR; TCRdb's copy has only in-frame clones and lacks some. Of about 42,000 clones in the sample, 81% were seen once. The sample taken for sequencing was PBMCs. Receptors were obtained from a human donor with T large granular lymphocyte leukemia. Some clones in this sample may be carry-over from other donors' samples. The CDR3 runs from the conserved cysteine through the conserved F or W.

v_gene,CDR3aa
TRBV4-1,CASSHSPGERWFGYTF
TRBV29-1,CSVDVGQGSGEKLFF
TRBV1,CTSTRDRNGYRTDTQYF
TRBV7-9,CASSSVTTEQFF
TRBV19,CASSIVYRDGYTF
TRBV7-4,CASSSKTGTGKETQYF
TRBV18,CASSRMRDTDTQYF
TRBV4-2,CASRQGNQPQHF
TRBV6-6,CATGQGVNSPLHF
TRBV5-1,CASSTGTGVGYTF
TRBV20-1,CSAPLGPQHF
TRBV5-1,CASSSGTSVETQYF
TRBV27,CASSLVASGGTSTDTQYF
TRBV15,CATSSNRVFNYGYTF
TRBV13,CASSAKTGTEAFF
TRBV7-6,CASSLGPLGTQYF
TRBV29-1,CSVRSGNNQPQHF
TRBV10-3,CAISDPGGRFGNTIYF
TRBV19,CASSITGSDSNQPQHF
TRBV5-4,CASSPSRGTGSGNTIYF
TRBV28,CASSPRGRGASYNEQFF
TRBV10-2,CATVPRLLDSNQPQHF
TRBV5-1,CASWDRYTDTQYF
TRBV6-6,CASRGQGLTNEKLFF
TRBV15,CATSAELTGSQETQYF
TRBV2,CASSDRIFLNSPLHF
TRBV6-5,CASSSKSQGFTQYF
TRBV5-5,CASSFVAGTDTQYF
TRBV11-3,CASSHTGGHEQYF
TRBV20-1,CSARPRGTQYF
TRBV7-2,CASSRPAPSRGLLTDTQYF
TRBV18,CASSRSSYNEQFF
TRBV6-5,CASSQSFGTNNEQFF
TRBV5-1,CASSSLGDRGENIQYF
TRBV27,CASSGTGWAGELFF
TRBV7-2,CASSLEGGREKLFF
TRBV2,CASTPGHITGELFF
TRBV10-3,CAIRDSPNGSPLHF
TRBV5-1,CASSILGTGGRETQYF
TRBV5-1,CASSLGQPGPLGYTF
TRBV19,CASSIGNGNEKLFF
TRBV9,CASSVRTGTQETQYF